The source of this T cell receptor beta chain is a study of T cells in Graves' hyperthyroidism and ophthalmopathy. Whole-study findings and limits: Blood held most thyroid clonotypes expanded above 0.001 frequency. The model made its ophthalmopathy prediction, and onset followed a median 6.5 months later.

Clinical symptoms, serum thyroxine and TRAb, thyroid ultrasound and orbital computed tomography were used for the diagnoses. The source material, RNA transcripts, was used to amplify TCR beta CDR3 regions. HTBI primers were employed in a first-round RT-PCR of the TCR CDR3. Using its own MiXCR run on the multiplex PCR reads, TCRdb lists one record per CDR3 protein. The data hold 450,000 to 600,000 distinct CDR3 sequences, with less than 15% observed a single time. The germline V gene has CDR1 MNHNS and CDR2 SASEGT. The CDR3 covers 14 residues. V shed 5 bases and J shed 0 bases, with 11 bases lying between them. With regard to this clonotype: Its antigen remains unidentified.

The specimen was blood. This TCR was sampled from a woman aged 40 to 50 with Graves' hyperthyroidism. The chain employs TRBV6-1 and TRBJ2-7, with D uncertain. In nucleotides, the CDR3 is TGTGCCAGCAGTTCTAACCCCAGCTCCTACGAGCAGTACTTC. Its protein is CASSSNPSSYEQYF.